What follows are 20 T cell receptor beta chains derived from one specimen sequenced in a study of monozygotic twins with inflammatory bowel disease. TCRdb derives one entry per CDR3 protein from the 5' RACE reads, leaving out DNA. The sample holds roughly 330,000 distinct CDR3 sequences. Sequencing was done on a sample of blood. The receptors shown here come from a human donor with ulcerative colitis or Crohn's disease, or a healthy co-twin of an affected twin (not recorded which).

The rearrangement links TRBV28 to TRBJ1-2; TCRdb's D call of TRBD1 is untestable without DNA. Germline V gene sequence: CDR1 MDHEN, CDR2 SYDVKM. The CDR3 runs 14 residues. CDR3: CASSVEGTGRGYTF.

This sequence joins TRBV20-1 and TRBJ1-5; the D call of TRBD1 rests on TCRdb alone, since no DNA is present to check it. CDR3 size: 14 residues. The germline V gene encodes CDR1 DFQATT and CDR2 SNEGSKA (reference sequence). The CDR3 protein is CSARVPYPDQPQHF.

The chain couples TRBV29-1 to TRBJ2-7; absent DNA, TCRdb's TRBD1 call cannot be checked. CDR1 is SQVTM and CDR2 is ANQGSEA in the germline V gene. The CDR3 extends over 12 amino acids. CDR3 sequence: CSVATTGKEQYF.

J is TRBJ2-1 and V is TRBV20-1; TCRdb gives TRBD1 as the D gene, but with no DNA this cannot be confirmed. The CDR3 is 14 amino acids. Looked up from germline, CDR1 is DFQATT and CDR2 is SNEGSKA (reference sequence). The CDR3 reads CSARVPQKRNEQFF.

This chain's CDR3 is CSATRTGAGGGYTF. The V gene is TRBV20-1, the J gene TRBJ1-2; absent DNA, TCRdb's TRBD1 call cannot be checked. This CDR3 comprises 14 residues. Germline CDR1 reads DFQATT; CDR2 reads SNEGSKA (reference sequence).

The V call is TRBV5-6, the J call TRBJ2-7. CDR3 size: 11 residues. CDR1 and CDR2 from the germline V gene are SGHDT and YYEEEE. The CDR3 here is CASSTAYEQYF.

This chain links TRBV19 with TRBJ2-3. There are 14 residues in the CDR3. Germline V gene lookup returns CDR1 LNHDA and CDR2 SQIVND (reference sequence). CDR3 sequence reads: CASSSHSYTDTQYF.

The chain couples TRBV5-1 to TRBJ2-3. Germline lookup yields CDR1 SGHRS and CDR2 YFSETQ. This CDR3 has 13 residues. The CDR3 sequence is CASSYLETDTQYF.

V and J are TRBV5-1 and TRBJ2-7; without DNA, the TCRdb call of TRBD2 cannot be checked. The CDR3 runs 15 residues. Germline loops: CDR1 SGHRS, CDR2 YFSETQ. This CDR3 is CASSLIAGGPYEQYF. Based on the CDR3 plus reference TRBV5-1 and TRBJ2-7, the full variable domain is KAGVTQTPRYLIKTRGQQVTLSCSPISGHRSVSWYQQTPGQGLQFLFEYFSETQRNKGNFPGRFSGRQFSNSRSEMNVSTLELGDSALYLCASSLIAGGPYEQYFGPGTRLTVT.

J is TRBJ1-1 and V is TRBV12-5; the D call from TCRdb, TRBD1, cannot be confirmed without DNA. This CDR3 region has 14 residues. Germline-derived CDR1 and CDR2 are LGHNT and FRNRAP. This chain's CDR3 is CASRPGQGNTEAFF.

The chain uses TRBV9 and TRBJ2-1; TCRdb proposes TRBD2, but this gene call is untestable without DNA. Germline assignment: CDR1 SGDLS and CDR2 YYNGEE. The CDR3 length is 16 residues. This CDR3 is CASSVAPAGAYNEQFF.

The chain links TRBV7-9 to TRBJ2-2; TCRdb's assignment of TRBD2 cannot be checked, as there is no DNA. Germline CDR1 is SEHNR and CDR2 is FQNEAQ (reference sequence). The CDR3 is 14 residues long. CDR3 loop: CASSLIGGTGELFF.

CDR3 region: CASSLFSGKQFF. This rearrangement joins TRBV5-1 to TRBJ2-1; TCRdb's D call of TRBD2 is untestable without DNA. Germline V gene data show CDR1 as SGHRS and CDR2 as YFSETQ. The CDR3 consists of 12 residues.

The CDR3 region is CASTTGDYGYTF. V gene TRBV6-5 combines with J gene TRBJ1-2; TCRdb's D gene call, TRBD1, goes unchecked for lack of DNA. The CDR3 length is 12 residues. Germline V gene sequence: CDR1 MNHEY, CDR2 SVGAGI.

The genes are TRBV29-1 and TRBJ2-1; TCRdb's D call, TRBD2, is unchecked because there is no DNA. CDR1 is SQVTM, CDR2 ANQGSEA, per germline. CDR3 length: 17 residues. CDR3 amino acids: CSVEDMGTSGNYNEQFF.

The CDR3 sequence: CASSFSDGTSGLF. V gene TRBV28 combines with J gene TRBJ2-4; TCRdb's D call, TRBD2, is unchecked because there is no DNA. The germline V gene has CDR1 MDHEN and CDR2 SYDVKM. The CDR3 loop spans 13 amino acids.

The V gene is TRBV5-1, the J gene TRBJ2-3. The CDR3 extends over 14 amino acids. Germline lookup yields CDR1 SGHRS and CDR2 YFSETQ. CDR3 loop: CASSLAPSTDTQYF.

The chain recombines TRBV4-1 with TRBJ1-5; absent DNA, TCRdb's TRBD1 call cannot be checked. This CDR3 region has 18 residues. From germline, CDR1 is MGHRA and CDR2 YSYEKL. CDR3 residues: CASSQGIPGQGLNQPQHF.

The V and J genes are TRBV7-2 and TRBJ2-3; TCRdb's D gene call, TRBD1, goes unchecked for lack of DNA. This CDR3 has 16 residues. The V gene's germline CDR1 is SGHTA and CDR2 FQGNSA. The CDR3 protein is CASSLVSGISTDTQYF.

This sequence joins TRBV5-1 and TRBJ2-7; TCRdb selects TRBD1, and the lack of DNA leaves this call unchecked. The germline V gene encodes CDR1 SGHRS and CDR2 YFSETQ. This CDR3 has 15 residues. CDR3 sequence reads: CASSFSTGTLSEQYF.